The entry that follows covers one TCR beta chain sequence. Its antigen remains unidentified. Germline lookup yields CDR1 MNHEY and CDR2 SMNVEV (reference sequence). CDR3 length: 16 residues. The V gene lost 7 bases and the J gene lost 0 bases, with 16 bases spanning the gap. These data come from a study of cytomegalovirus exposure and HLA in healthy donors. The wider study: The 120 or so validation repertoires were produced on the same platform as the roughly 660 repertoires of the first cohort. This was reported in a later analysis.

Repertoires were generated with immunoSEQ multiplex PCR, while TCRdb's copy carries only in-frame clones and drops some. The table has 300,000 to 400,000 clones, roughly 87% seen once; the top ten hold roughly 0.96%. Overall study results and limits: 164 TCR beta chains were listed as cytomegalovirus-associated. In vitro assays verified that a few CMV-associated chains recognized CMV antigens specifically.

The sequence came from a man between 25 and 39 years old in good health and CMV-seronegative. The chain has TRBV27 and TRBJ1-5; tentatively, D is TRBD1 (6 bases). Sequenced input: PBMCs. The CDR3 loop reads CASTRGRGSSNQPQHF. CDR3 DNA: TGTGCCAGCACAAGGGGGAGGGGGAGTAGCAATCAGCCCCAGCATTTT.